This TCR beta chain is drawn from a study of blood T cell repertoires in COVID-19. Study background: Sources were T cells, B-cell-depleted T cells, or PBMCs; the material itself was cDNA or gDNA.

The authors' processing: Reference gene primer amplification gave nucleated cell count estimates. The data were produced by immunoSEQ multiplex PCR, yet TCRdb's version contains in-frame clones alone and is incomplete. From that table come the V and J calls and clone size; the DNA was used to work out D and trimming. Of about 120,000 clones in the sample, about 86% were seen once. V was shortened by 0 bases and J by 6 bases, with 9 bases between the two germline ends. The CDR3 has 13 amino acids. Germline loops: CDR1 SGHRS, CDR2 YFSETQ. This clone appeared once. The specimen sequenced was peripheral blood. The chain uses TRBV5-1 and TRBJ1-1; the D gene is possibly TRBD1 (6 bases). This TCR was sampled from a woman between 50 and 59 years old with acute or convalescent COVID-19. CDR3 amino acids: CASSLVAGAEAFF. DNA of the CDR3: TGCGCCAGCAGCTTGGTTGCAGGGGCTGAAGCTTTCTTT.